One and the same sample provided the 19 T cell receptor beta chains below, sequenced in a study of T-cell reconstitution after alpha-beta-depleted transplantation in children (dated by TCRdb to the mid-2010s). The treatment or condition label, read with the paper, signifies: allogeneic hematopoietic cell transplantation with graft depleted of TCRalphabeta T cells and CD19 B cells. The library was obtained by PCR. The sequencing machine was an Illumina HiSeq 2500. Molecular barcoding was employed in the preparation of TCR libraries, with unique molecular identifiers being used to normalize TCRbeta repertoire quantification. TCRdb redid the processing of the public reads, applying fastp at Q25 and MiXCR, and retained in-frame beta chains. Each CDR3 protein appears once, grouped with its most common genes and DNA. This sample comprises around 230,000 distinct CDR3 sequences, under 20% of them detected only once. 43% of the sample belongs to the ten largest clones.

Sequenced here: PBMCs, mostly from graft donor cells, sampled 360 days after TCRalphabeta/CD19-depleted stem cell transplant. The receptor set was obtained from a male patient between 2 and 10 years old who had a stem cell transplant for acute lymphoblastic leukemia, so the T cells may come from the graft donor.

This rearrangement joins TRBV12-3 or TRBV12-4 to TRBJ2-3; D tentatively reads TRBD1 or TRBD2 (5 bases each). The CDR3 loop spans 12 amino acids. The V end lost 3 bases, the J end lost 7 bases, and 8 bases lay between the germline ends. The CDR3 reads CASSFGGNTQYF. DNA of the CDR3: TGTGCCAGCAGTTTTGGGGGAAATACGCAGTATTTT.

This clonotype was detected a few times. The rearrangement links TRBV7-2 to TRBJ1-1; the D gene is possibly TRBD1 (6 bases). This CDR3 region has 15 residues. Trimming took off 2 bases at V and 10 bases at J, with 20 bases between the two ends. Germline CDR1 is SGHTA and CDR2 is FQGNSA. CDR3 DNA: TGTGCCAGCAGCTTAACTTCCATGGGGGGGGCGCGAGCTTTCTTT. It encodes CASSLTSMGGARAFF.

This clonotype was seen many times. This chain joins TRBV27 and TRBJ2-3; D gene unclear. CDR1 is MNHEY and CDR2 is SMNVEV in the germline V gene (reference sequence). The length of the CDR3 is 14 residues. Trimming took 2 bases from V and 2 from J, leaving 8 bases between them. This CDR3 reads CASSLGVLTDTQYF. The CDR3 DNA reads TGTGCCAGCAGTTTAGGAGTCCTCACAGATACGCAGTATTTT.

The chain carries TRBV4-3 and TRBJ1-4; no reliable D call. CDR1 and CDR2 from the germline V gene are LGHNA and YSLEER. Trimming left V 0 bases short and J 8 bases short, with 19 bases between. The CDR3 extends over 17 amino acids. The CDR3 region has the DNA TGCGCCAGCAGCCAAGATCGAGACTCCGGGCACGCCGAAAAACTGTTTTTT. This sequence encodes CASSQDRDSGHAEKLFF.

The rearrangement links TRBV24-1 to TRBJ2-2; D is undetermined. V was clipped by 5 bases and J by 6 bases, with 9 bases between them. Germline CDR1 reads KGHDR; CDR2 reads SFDVKD. The CDR3 loop spans 13 amino acids. This CDR3 is CATSGGRPGELFF. The CDR3 bases are TGTGCCACCAGTGGAGGTAGACCCGGGGAGCTGTTTTTT.

In DNA, the CDR3 is TGTGCCAGCAGCTTTTCCGCTAGCGGAAACATTCAGTACTTC. Residues: CASSFSASGNIQYF. The J gene is TRBJ2-4, the V gene TRBV5-4; TRBD2 matches at 7 bases. Germline values: CDR1 SGHNT, CDR2 YYREEE (reference sequence). There are 14 residues in the CDR3. The trim removed 2 bases at V and 6 bases at J, leaving 5 bases unmatched.

This clonotype was counted ten times or more. The rearrangement links TRBV5-1 to TRBJ1-6; D gene unclear. The germline gives CDR1 SGHRS, CDR2 YFSETQ. V lost 6 bases and J lost 12, with 19 bases in between. The CDR3 sequence is 14 residues long. The CDR3 DNA reads as TGCGCCAGCATGGGATCCGCGGTGGAGGGACCCCTCCACTTT. It translates to CASMGSAVEGPLHF.

The gene calls are TRBV5-1 and TRBJ2-1; D is tentatively TRBD1 or TRBD2 (5 bases each). The CDR3 length is 14 residues. Germline loops: CDR1 SGHRS, CDR2 YFSETQ. Trimming left V 5 bases short and J 2 bases short, with 11 bases between. The CDR3 spells CASRGVLAYNEQFF. CDR3 nucleotides: TGCGCCAGCAGGGGGGTTCTGGCCTACAATGAGCAGTTCTTC.

This clonotype was recorded at least ten times. The chain links TRBV7-8 to TRBJ2-1; D is unclear. The CDR3 is 13 amino acids. Trimming took 2 bases from V and 8 from J, leaving 10 bases between them. Germline V gene lookup returns CDR1 SGHVS and CDR2 FQNEAQ. The chain's CDR3 is CASSLSGFHEQFF. CDR3 in DNA: TGTGCCAGCAGCTTAAGTGGGTTCCATGAGCAGTTCTTC.

The rearrangement joins TRBV18 to TRBJ1-5, with TRBD1 matching 8 bases. The germline V gene encodes CDR1 KGHSH and CDR2 LQKENI. The CDR3 consists of 15 residues. Unmatched junction bases numbered 4, after V lost 4 bases and J lost 2 bases. Here the CDR3 DNA reads TGTGCCAGCTCACTCGCAGGGGGCGGCAATCAGCCCCAGCATTTT. This gives the protein CASSLAGGGNQPQHF.

This clonotype was counted only a few times. The V call is TRBV7-2, the J call TRBJ1-6; no firm D call. Looked up from germline, CDR1 is SGHTA and CDR2 is FQGNSA. V dropped 5 bases and J dropped 9 bases, with 14 bases sitting between them. The CDR3 spans 14 residues. The CDR3 region has the DNA TGTGCCAGCAGCCGTGGGCTGGACGGTTCACCCCTCCACTTT. Translated: CASSRGLDGSPLHF.

A word on this clonotype: At one boundary the junction diverges from the germline segment, which might be a read error. DNA of the CDR3: TGTGCCAGCAGTTATTCCGAGGGACTAGACTTCGTCTTC. Translation gives CASSYSEGLDFVF. The rearrangement uses TRBV6-2 or TRBV6-3 and TRBJ2-7, with 8 bases identical to TRBD2. The CDR3 runs to 13 residues. Germline V gene sequence: CDR1 MNHEY, CDR2 SVGEGT.

In its sample, this clonotype was seen a few times. The chain combines TRBV2 with TRBJ1-2, with D tentatively TRBD1 (6 bases). Germline loops: CDR1 SNHLY, CDR2 FYNNEI. Trimming pared 7 bases from V and 3 bases from J, leaving 18 bases between. The CDR3 totals 15 residues. The CDR3 is CASTATGRRYYGYTF. CDR3 coding DNA: TGTGCCAGCACGGCGACAGGCAGACGATACTATGGCTACACCTTC.

This clonotype was seen only a few times. The gene calls are TRBV27 and TRBJ2-1; D tentatively fits TRBD1 or TRBD2 (5 bases each). CDR3 length: 15 residues. V was trimmed by 3 bases and J by 4 bases, leaving 13 bases between them. Per germline, CDR1 MNHEY and CDR2 SMNVEV (reference sequence). CDR3 in DNA: TGTGCCAGCAGTTTGGGGGACGCAAGTTACAATGAGCAGTTCTTC. It specifies CASSLGDASYNEQFF.

This sequence joins TRBV12-3 or TRBV12-4 and TRBJ2-7; the match to TRBD1 covers 8 bases. V was pared by 2 bases and J by 3 bases, with 15 bases of the junction left unmatched. The CDR3 totals 18 residues. The CDR3 is CASSLRLSGGPLGYEQYF. The CDR3, as DNA: TGTGCCAGCAGTTTACGGTTGTCAGGGGGCCCCTTAGGCTACGAGCAGTACTTC.

V gene TRBV12-3 or TRBV12-4 combines with J gene TRBJ2-3; D is undetermined. The CDR3 is 14 amino acids. V was pared by 3 bases and J by 6 bases, with 13 bases between. For the CDR3, the DNA is TGTGCCAGCAGTTTCCAATCGGTTCCGGATACGCAGTATTTT. As protein: CASSFQSVPDTQYF.

This clonotype was seen at least ten times. The gene calls are TRBV5-5 and TRBJ2-3; perhaps TRBD1 as D (5 bases). Germline V gene sequence: CDR1 SGHKS, CDR2 YYEKEE (reference sequence). Between the trimmed V and J ends, which lost 2 bases and 3 bases, there was a span of 10 bases. The CDR3 totals 14 residues. CDR3 amino acids: CASSFQAGTDTQYF. CDR3 DNA sequence: TGTGCCAGCAGCTTCCAAGCAGGGACAGATACGCAGTATTTT. Full variable domain (missing parts from reference TRBV5-5 and TRBJ2-3): DAGVTQSPTHLIKTRGQQVTLRCSPISGHKSVSWYQQVLGQGPQFIFQYYEKEERGRGNFPDRFSARQFPNYSSELNVNALLLGDSALYLCASSFQAGTDTQYFGPGTRLTVL.

The gene calls are TRBV7-2 and TRBJ2-2, with D unclear. V gave up 1 base and J gave up 4 bases, with 7 bases separating them. This CDR3 region has 14 residues. Germline CDR1 SGHTA, CDR2 FQGNSA. CDR3 in DNA: TGTGCCAGCAGCTTAGGACACCCCACCGGGGAGCTGTTTTTT. Its protein product is CASSLGHPTGELFF. The complete variable domain, with remaining parts taken from reference TRBV7-2 and TRBJ2-2, reads GAGVSQSPSNKVTEKGKDVELRCDPISGHTALYWYRQSLGQGLEFLIYFQGNSAPDKSGLPSDRFSAERTGGSVSTLTIQRTQQEDSAVYLCASSLGHPTGELFFGEGSRLTVL.

This clonotype came up many times. V usage is TRBV18 and J usage is TRBJ2-6; no firm D call. CDR1 is KGHSH, CDR2 LQKENI, per germline. The CDR3 totals 16 residues. The V and J ends lost 6 bases and 0 bases respectively, with 12 bases between them. The CDR3 DNA is TGTGCCAGCTCTAGACTCCTAAGCTCTGGGGCCAACGTCCTGACTTTC. This translates into CASSRLLSSGANVLTF.